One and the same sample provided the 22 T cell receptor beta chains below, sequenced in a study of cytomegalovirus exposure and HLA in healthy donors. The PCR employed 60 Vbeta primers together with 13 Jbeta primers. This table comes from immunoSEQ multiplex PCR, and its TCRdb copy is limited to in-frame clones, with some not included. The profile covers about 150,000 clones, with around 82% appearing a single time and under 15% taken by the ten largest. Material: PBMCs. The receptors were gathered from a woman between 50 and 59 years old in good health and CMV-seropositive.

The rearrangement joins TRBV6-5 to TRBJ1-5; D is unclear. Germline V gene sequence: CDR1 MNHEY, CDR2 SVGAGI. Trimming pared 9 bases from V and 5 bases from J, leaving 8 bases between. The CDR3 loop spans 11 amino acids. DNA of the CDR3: TGTGCCAGGGCCGAATATCAGCCCCAGCATTTT. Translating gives CARAEYQPQHF.

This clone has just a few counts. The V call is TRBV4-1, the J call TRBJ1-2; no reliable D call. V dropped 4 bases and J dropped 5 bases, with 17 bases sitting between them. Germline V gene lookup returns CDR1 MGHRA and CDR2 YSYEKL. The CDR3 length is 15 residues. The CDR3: CASSPTLALGYGYTF. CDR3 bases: TGCGCCAGCAGCCCTACTCTAGCCCTGGGGTATGGCTACACCTTC.

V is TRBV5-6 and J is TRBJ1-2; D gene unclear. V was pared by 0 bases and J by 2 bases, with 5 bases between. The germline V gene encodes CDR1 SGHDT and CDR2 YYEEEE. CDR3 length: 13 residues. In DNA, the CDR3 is TGTGCCAGCAGCTTGGGCCTAAACTATGGCTACACCTTC. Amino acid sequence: CASSLGLNYGYTF.

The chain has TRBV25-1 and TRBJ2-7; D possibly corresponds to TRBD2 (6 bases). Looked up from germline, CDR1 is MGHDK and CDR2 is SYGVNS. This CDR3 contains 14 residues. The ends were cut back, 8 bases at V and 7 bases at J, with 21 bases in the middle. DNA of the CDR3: TGTGCCAGCTCCCTGGGAGAGTGGGGGAGGGAGCAGTACTTC. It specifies CASSLGEWGREQYF.

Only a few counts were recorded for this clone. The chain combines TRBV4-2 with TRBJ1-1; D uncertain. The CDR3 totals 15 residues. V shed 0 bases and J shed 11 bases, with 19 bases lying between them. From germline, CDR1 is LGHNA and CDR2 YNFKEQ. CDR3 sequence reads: CASSQEEVGRREAFF. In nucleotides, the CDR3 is TGTGCCAGCAGCCAAGAGGAGGTGGGGAGGCGGGAGGCTTTCTTT.

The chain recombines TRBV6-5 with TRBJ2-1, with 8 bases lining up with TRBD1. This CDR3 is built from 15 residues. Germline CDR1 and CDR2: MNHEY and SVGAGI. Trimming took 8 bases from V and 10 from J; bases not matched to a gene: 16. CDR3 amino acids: CASSLDRGPFGEQFF. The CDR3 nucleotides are TGTGCCAGCTCGCTTGACAGGGGCCCTTTCGGGGAGCAGTTCTTC.

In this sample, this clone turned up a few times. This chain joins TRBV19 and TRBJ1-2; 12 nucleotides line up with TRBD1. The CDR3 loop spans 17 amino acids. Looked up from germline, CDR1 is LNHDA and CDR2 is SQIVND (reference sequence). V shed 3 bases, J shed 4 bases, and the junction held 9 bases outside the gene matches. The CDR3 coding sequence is TGTGCCAGTAGTATCATCAGCGGGACAGGGGGCTCCTATGGCTACACCTTC. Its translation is CASSIISGTGGSYGYTF.

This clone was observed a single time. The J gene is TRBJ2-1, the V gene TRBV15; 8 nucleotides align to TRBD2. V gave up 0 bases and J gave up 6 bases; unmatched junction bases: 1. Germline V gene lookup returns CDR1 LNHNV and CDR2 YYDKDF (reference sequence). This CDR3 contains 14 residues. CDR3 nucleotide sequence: TGTGCCACCAGCAGAGATCGGGGGGGCAATGAGCAGTTCTTC. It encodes CATSRDRGGNEQFF.

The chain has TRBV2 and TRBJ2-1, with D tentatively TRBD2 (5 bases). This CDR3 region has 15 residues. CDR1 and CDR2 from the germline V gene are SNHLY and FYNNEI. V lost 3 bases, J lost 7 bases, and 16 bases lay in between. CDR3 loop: CASSDPPRGWNEQFF. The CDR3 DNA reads TGTGCCAGCAGTGACCCCCCAAGAGGGTGGAATGAGCAGTTCTTC.

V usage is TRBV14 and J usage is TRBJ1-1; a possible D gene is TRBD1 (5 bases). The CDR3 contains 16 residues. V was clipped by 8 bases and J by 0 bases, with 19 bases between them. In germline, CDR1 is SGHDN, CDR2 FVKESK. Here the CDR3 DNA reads TGTGCCAGCTCTCAAATGGGGGGGATTTTGAACACTGAAGCTTTCTTT. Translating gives CASSQMGGILNTEAFF.

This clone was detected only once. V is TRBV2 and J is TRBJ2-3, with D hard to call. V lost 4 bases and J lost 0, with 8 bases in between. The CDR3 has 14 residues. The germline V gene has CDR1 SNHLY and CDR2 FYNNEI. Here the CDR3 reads CASSGETSTDTQYF. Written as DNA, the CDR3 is TGTGCCAGCAGTGGAGAGACTAGCACAGATACGCAGTATTTT.

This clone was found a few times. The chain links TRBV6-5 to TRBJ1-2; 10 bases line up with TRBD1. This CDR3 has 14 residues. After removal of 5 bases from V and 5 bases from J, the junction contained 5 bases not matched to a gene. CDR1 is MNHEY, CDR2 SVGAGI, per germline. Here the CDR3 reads CASSRQGAMYGYTF. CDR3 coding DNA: TGTGCCAGCAGTAGACAGGGGGCGATGTATGGCTACACCTTC.

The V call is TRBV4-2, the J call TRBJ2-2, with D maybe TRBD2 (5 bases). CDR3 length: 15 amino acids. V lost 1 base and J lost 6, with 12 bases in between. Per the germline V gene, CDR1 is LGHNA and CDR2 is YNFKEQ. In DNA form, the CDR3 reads TGTGCCAGCAGCCAAGCATTGGGAGTCCCCGGGGAGCTGTTTTTT. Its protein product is CASSQALGVPGELFF.

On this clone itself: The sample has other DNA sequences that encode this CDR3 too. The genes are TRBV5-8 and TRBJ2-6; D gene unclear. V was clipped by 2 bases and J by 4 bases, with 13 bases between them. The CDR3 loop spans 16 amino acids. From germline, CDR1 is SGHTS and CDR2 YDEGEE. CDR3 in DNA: TGTGCCAGCAGCTTTCAATCGAGCTCCGGGGCCAACGTCCTGACTTTC. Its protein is CASSFQSSSGANVLTF.

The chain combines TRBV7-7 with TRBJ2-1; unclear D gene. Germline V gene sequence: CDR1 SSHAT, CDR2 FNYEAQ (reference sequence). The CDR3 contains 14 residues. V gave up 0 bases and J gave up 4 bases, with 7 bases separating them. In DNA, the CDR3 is TGTGCCAGCAGCTTAGCTGGCTCTTACAATGAGCAGTTCTTC. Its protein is CASSLAGSYNEQFF. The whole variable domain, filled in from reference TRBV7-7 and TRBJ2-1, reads GAGVSQSPRYKVTKRGQDVTLRCDPISSHATLYWYQQALGQGPEFLTYFNYEAQPDKSGLPSDRFSAERPEGSISTLTIQRTEQRDSAMYRCASSLAGSYNEQFFGPGTRLTVL.

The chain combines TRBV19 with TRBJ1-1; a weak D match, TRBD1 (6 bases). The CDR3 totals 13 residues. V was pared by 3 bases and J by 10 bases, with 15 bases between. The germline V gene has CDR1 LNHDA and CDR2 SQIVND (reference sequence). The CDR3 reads CASSISNRDPAFF. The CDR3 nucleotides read TGTGCCAGTAGTATTTCGAACAGGGATCCAGCTTTCTTT.

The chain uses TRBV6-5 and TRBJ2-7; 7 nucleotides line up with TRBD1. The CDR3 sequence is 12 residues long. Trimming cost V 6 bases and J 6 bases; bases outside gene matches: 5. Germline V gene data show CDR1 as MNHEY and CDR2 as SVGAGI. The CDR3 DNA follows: TGTGCCAGCAGCCGACAGGGTACCGAGCAGTACTTC. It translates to CASSRQGTEQYF.

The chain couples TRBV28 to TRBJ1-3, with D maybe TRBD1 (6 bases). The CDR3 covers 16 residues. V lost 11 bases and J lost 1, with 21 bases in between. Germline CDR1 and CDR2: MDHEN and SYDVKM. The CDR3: CAAVGGRARSGNTIYF. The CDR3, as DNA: TGTGCCGCGGTAGGGGGGAGGGCGCGGTCTGGAAACACCATATATTTT. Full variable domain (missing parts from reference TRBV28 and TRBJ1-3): DVKVTQSSRYLVKRTGEKVFLECVQDMDHENMFWYRQDPGLGLRLIYFSYDVKMKEKGDIPEGYSVSREKKERFSLILESASTNQTSMYLCAAVGGRARSGNTIYFGEGSWLTVV.

The CDR3 is CASSDRERSPLHF. DNA for the CDR3: TGTGCCAGCAGTGACAGGGAACGGTCACCCCTCCACTTT. This chain uses TRBV6-5 with TRBJ1-6, with 7 nucleotides matching TRBD1. V trimming: 5 bases; J trimming: 10 bases; junction bases outside the gene matches: 5. The CDR3 runs 13 residues. Germline assignment: CDR1 MNHEY and CDR2 SVGAGI.

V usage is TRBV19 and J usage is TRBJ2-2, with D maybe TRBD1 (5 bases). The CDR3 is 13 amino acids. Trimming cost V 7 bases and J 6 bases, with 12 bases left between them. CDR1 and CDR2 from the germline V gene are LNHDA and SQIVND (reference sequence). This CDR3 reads CASTLVGAGELFF. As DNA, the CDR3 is TGTGCCAGTACCCTGGTAGGGGCCGGGGAGCTGTTTTTT.

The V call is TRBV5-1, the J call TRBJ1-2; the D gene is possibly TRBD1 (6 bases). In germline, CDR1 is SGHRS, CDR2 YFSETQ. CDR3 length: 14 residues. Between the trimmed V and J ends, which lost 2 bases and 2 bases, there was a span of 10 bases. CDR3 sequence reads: CASSFRQGNYGYTF. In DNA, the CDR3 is TGCGCCAGCAGCTTCCGTCAGGGGAACTATGGCTACACCTTC.

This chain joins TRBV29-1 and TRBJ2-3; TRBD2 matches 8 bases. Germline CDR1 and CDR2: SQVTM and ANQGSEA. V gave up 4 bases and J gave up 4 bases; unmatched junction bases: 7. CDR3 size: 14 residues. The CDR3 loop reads CSVAGGTRADTQYF. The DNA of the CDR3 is TGCAGCGTTGCCGGGGGGACTAGAGCAGATACGCAGTATTTT.